This T cell receptor (beta chain) was identified in a study of blood T cell repertoires in COVID-19. Across the study: There were acute and convalescent COVID-19 samples, and they came from the United States, Italy and Spain.

Clones were read by immunoSEQ multiplex PCR, and TCRdb kept only the in-frame ones, dropping some. The sample contains about 200,000 clones, around nine tenths of which appear only once. This clonotype originated in a man aged 55 to 70 with active or convalescent COVID-19. Material: peripheral blood.

In DNA form, the CDR3 reads TGTGCCAGTAGTATAGATGGGACAGGGGTTACCGGGGAGCTGTTTTTT. It translates to CASSIDGTGVTGELFF. The genes are TRBV19 and TRBJ2-2, with TRBD1 identical over 10 bases. CDR3 size: 16 residues. J gave up 5 bases and V 0 bases, and 3 bases lay outside the gene matches. Germline CDR1 and CDR2: LNHDA and SQIVND (reference sequence). The full variable domain, with the rest looked up from reference TRBV19 and TRBJ2-2, is DGGITQSPKYLFRKEGQNVTLSCEQNLNHDAMYWYRQDPGQGLRLIYYSQIVNDFQKGDIAEGYSVSREKKESFPLTVTSAQKNPTAFYLCASSIDGTGVTGELFFGEGSRLTVL.